The 20 T cell receptor beta chains below all came from one sample that was sequenced in a study of T cells in Graves' hyperthyroidism and ophthalmopathy. Amplification of TCR beta CDR3 regions used RNA as the template. Researchers ran a first-round RT-PCR on the TCR CDR3 using the HTBI primer set. TCRdb re-called the multiplex PCR reads with MiXCR, one entry per CDR3 protein. The profile covers around 600,000 distinct CDR3 sequences, with around 14% appearing a single time and less than 9% taken by the ten largest. Specimen: blood. All receptors come from a woman younger than 35 with Graves' ophthalmopathy.

This clonotype showed up many times. The genes are TRBV7-2 and TRBJ2-1; D not certain. Germline V gene lookup returns CDR1 SGHTA and CDR2 FQGNSA. The CDR3 totals 15 residues. V lost 1 base to trimming and J lost 2 bases, with 9 bases between them. The CDR3 DNA reads as TGTGCCAGCAGCTTAGGGCAGGTAACCTACAATGAGCAGTTCTTC. It translates to CASSLGQVTYNEQFF.

V usage is TRBV9 and J usage is TRBJ2-3, with D possibly being TRBD2 (5 bases). The V and J ends lost 3 bases and 0 bases respectively, with 11 bases between them. CDR1 and CDR2 (germline): SGDLS, YYNGEE. This CDR3 is 15 amino acids long. In nucleotides, the CDR3 is TGTGCCAGCAGCGATTTTAGCGATAGCACAGATACGCAGTATTTT. Translated, it gives CASSDFSDSTDTQYF.

In its sample, this clonotype was seen a few times. Mismatch with germline at one junction end may stem from a read error. CDR3 nucleotide sequence: TGTGCCAGCAGTACCGGGACCGACCAGTCAGGGGAGCTGCTTTTT. Residues: CASSTGTDQSGELLF. V gene TRBV2 combines with J gene TRBJ2-2; D may be TRBD1 (6 bases). The CDR3 extends over 15 amino acids. Looked up from germline, CDR1 is SNHLY and CDR2 is FYNNEI.

The table lists this clonotype with a few counts. This chain uses TRBV4-1 with TRBJ2-1; perhaps TRBD2 as D (6 bases). CDR3 length: 15 amino acids. Germline CDR1 and CDR2: MGHRA and YSYEKL. V was cut by 0 bases and J by 6 bases, with 12 bases left in between. CDR3 region: CASSQEPSEPNEQFF. The CDR3 DNA follows: TGCGCCAGCAGCCAAGAACCTAGCGAGCCCAATGAGCAGTTCTTC.

There are many counts of this clonotype. This chain connects TRBV11-2 to TRBJ1-5; D is uncertain. Looked up from germline, CDR1 is SGHAT and CDR2 is FQNNGV. The CDR3 has 14 residues. V lost 5 bases, J lost 2 bases, and 10 bases lay in between. As DNA, the CDR3 is TGTGCCAGCAGCCCCGATAACGGCAATCAGCCCCAGCATTTT. It is translated as CASSPDNGNQPQHF.

With respect to this clonotype: The germline gene is not matched at one end of the junction; a read error may be the cause. The chain combines TRBV20-1 with TRBJ2-7; D perhaps matches TRBD2 (6 bases). This CDR3 is 15 amino acids long. Per germline, CDR1 DFQATT and CDR2 SNEGSKA (reference sequence). The CDR3 DNA reads as TGCAGTGCTACCCGGTGGGATCCGGGAGCCTACGGGCAGTACTTC. It codes for CSATRWDPGAYGQYF.

This clonotype was picked up many times. This sequence joins TRBV6-1 and TRBJ2-1, with 10 bases aligning to TRBD2. V lost 7 bases to trimming and J lost 6 bases; unmatched junction nucleotides: 9. Germline CDR1 reads MNHNS; CDR2 reads SASEGT. This CDR3 spans 15 amino acids. CDR3 in amino acids: CASTHAASGSNEQFF. DNA of the CDR3: TGTGCCAGCACTCACGCGGCTAGCGGGAGCAATGAGCAGTTCTTC.

This chain joins TRBV6-5 and TRBJ2-1, with D maybe TRBD2 (6 bases). Germline V gene data show CDR1 as MNHEY and CDR2 as SVGAGI. This CDR3 spans 16 amino acids. Deletions cut 4 bases from V and 0 bases from J, with 13 bases between. This CDR3 reads CASSWKAGSSYNEQFF. CDR3 DNA: TGTGCCAGCAGTTGGAAAGCGGGTAGCTCCTACAATGAGCAGTTCTTC.

The chain couples TRBV9 to TRBJ2-7, with D hard to call. Germline V gives CDR1 SGDLS, CDR2 YYNGEE. Trimming removed 4 bases at V and 3 bases at J, with 14 bases between. The CDR3 covers 14 residues. This CDR3 reads CASSPYYEVYEQYF. The CDR3, as DNA: TGTGCCAGCAGCCCCTATTATGAGGTCTACGAGCAGTACTTC. The variable domain in full, completed from reference TRBV9 and TRBJ2-7, reads DSGVTQTPKHLITATGQRVTLRCSPRSGDLSVYWYQQSLDQGLQFLIQYYNGEERAKGNILERFSAQQFPDLHSELNLSSLELGDSALYFCASSPYYEVYEQYFGPGTRLTVT.

At least ten counts were recorded for this clonotype. The chain recombines TRBV5-1 with TRBJ2-7; D ambiguous. The germline V gene encodes CDR1 SGHRS and CDR2 YFSETQ. CDR3 length: 13 amino acids. Deletions cut 4 bases from V and 4 bases from J, with 12 bases between. In nucleotides, the CDR3 is TGCGCCAGCAGCCCGCAGTTCAGATACGAGCAGTACTTC. It yields the protein CASSPQFRYEQYF.

In this sample, this clonotype turned up many times. This sequence joins TRBV3-1 and TRBJ1-2, with D possibly being TRBD1 (6 bases). There are 12 residues in the CDR3. Germline V gene lookup returns CDR1 LGHDT and CDR2 YNNKEL (reference sequence). The V end was cut by 8 bases, the J end by 4 bases, with 11 bases between. CDR3 amino acids: CASYRVRYGYTF. CDR3 in DNA: TGTGCCAGCTACAGGGTTCGCTATGGCTACACCTTC.

This clonotype showed up many times. The CDR3 protein is CASSSYRTTYEQYF. The CDR3 bases are TGTGCCAGCAGTTCTTACAGGACAACCTACGAGCAGTACTTC. This chain connects TRBV27 to TRBJ2-7; tentative D call: TRBD1 (5 bases). Trimming took 4 bases from V and 2 from J, leaving 12 bases between them. Germline-derived CDR1 and CDR2 are MNHEY and SMNVEV (reference sequence). CDR3 length equals 14 residues.

Many counts were recorded for this clonotype. This chain joins TRBV20-1 and TRBJ2-1, with 7 bases lining up with TRBD2. There are 15 residues in the CDR3. The V and J ends lost 4 bases and 3 bases, in that order; junction bases with no gene match: 9. Germline V lookup: CDR1 DFQATT, CDR2 SNEGSKA (reference sequence). This CDR3 is CSAIPGLGNYNEQFF. The CDR3, as DNA: TGCAGTGCTATTCCTGGACTAGGGAACTACAATGAGCAGTTCTTC.

This clonotype was detected many times. This rearrangement joins TRBV28 to TRBJ2-5; 7 bases are shared with TRBD2. The CDR3 has 14 amino acids. Germline CDR1 is MDHEN and CDR2 is SYDVKM. The V segment lost 7 bases and the J segment 5 bases; nucleotides outside the gene matches: 10. For the CDR3, the DNA is TGTGCCAGCACTCAACACGGGCGGGGGGAGACCCAGTACTTC. Its protein is CASTQHGRGETQYF.

There are a few counts of this clonotype. This chain joins TRBV6-1 and TRBJ2-2, with 9 bases identical to TRBD1. This CDR3 is built from 15 residues. Germline lookup yields CDR1 MNHNS and CDR2 SASEGT. Germline trimming cut 6 bases from V and 7 bases from J; bases unmatched to any gene: 9. The CDR3 loop is CASRPDRGVIGELFF. The CDR3, as DNA: TGTGCCAGCAGACCGGACAGGGGAGTAATCGGGGAGCTGTTTTTT.

Ten or more counts support this clonotype. The V gene is TRBV5-6, the J gene TRBJ2-7, with 9 bases matching TRBD2. This CDR3 spans 15 amino acids. V lost 1 base, J lost 5 bases, and 7 bases stayed unmatched. Germline CDR1 SGHDT, CDR2 YYEEEE. Here the CDR3 reads CASSLRVAGVHEQYF. DNA of the CDR3: TGTGCCAGCAGCTTGAGGGTAGCGGGAGTCCACGAGCAGTACTTC.

This clonotype has a handful of counts. This sequence joins TRBV24-1 and TRBJ1-5; weak D call: TRBD1 (5 bases). V lost 10 bases and J lost 1, with 13 bases in between. CDR1 KGHDR and CDR2 SFDVKD come from the germline V gene. The length of the CDR3 is 14 residues. The CDR3 loop reads CATGGGPSNQPQHF. CDR3 in DNA: TGTGCCACGGGCGGGGGACCGAGCAATCAGCCCCAGCATTTT.

This clonotype occurred many times. V gene TRBV20-1 combines with J gene TRBJ2-7; 8 bases match TRBD2. Trimming took 5 bases from V and 4 from J; bases not matched to a gene: 10. Germline CDR1 DFQATT, CDR2 SNEGSKA (reference sequence). The CDR3 is 14 amino acids. CDR3 sequence (DNA): TGCAGTGCTCGCCCCGGGGGGGCCGAGTACGAGCAGTACTTC. Amino acid sequence: CSARPGGAEYEQYF.

In its sample, this clonotype was seen many times. This chain uses TRBV29-1 with TRBJ1-1; no clear D. Germline CDR1 SQVTM, CDR2 ANQGSEA. The ends were cut back, 4 bases at V and 1 base at J, with 13 bases in the middle. The CDR3 loop spans 14 amino acids. The CDR3: CSVGWFRTNTEAFF. The CDR3, as DNA: TGCAGCGTTGGTTGGTTTCGGACGAACACTGAAGCTTTCTTT. The full variable domain, with the rest looked up from reference TRBV29-1 and TRBJ1-1, is SAVISQKPSRDICQRGTSLTIQCQVDSQVTMMFWYRQQPGQSLTLIATANQGSEATYESGFVIDKFPISRPNLTFSTLTVSNMSPEDSSIYLCSVGWFRTNTEAFFGQGTRLTVV.

This clonotype was counted between two and nine times. The genes are TRBV6-1 and TRBJ2-3; the D is unclear. V gave up 5 bases and J gave up 0 bases, with 21 bases separating them. Germline V gene sequence: CDR1 MNHNS, CDR2 SASEGT. The length of the CDR3 is 18 residues. The CDR3 spells CASSFGTQITSSTDTQYF. Here the CDR3 DNA reads TGTGCCAGCAGTTTCGGTACACAAATCACCTCTAGCACAGATACGCAGTATTTT.